This T cell receptor beta chain was captured in a study of blood T cell repertoires in COVID-19. At the level of the study: PBMCs, B-cell-depleted T cells, or T cells were the source of the cDNA or gDNA that made up the material.

The V gene's germline CDR1 is MGHDK and CDR2 SYGVNS. V dropped 5 bases and J dropped 0 bases, with 14 bases sitting between them. This CDR3 comprises 17 residues. While infection was still active, Seattle patients were enrolled and then followed longitudinally. The method was immunoSEQ multiplex PCR; TCRdb's version includes in-frame clones alone and lacks a portion of them. The table lists about 68,000 clones, about 90% of them singletons. The chain joins TRBV25-1 to TRBJ2-6, with D perhaps matching TRBD2 (5 bases). The receptor comes from a woman aged 45-60 years with COVID-19, enrolled during active disease. The sequenced sample consisted of peripheral blood. The CDR3 loop reads CASSRGAGRSGANVLTF. The CDR3, as DNA: TGTGCCAGCAGTCGGGGTGCAGGTCGCTCTGGGGCCAACGTCCTGACTTTC.